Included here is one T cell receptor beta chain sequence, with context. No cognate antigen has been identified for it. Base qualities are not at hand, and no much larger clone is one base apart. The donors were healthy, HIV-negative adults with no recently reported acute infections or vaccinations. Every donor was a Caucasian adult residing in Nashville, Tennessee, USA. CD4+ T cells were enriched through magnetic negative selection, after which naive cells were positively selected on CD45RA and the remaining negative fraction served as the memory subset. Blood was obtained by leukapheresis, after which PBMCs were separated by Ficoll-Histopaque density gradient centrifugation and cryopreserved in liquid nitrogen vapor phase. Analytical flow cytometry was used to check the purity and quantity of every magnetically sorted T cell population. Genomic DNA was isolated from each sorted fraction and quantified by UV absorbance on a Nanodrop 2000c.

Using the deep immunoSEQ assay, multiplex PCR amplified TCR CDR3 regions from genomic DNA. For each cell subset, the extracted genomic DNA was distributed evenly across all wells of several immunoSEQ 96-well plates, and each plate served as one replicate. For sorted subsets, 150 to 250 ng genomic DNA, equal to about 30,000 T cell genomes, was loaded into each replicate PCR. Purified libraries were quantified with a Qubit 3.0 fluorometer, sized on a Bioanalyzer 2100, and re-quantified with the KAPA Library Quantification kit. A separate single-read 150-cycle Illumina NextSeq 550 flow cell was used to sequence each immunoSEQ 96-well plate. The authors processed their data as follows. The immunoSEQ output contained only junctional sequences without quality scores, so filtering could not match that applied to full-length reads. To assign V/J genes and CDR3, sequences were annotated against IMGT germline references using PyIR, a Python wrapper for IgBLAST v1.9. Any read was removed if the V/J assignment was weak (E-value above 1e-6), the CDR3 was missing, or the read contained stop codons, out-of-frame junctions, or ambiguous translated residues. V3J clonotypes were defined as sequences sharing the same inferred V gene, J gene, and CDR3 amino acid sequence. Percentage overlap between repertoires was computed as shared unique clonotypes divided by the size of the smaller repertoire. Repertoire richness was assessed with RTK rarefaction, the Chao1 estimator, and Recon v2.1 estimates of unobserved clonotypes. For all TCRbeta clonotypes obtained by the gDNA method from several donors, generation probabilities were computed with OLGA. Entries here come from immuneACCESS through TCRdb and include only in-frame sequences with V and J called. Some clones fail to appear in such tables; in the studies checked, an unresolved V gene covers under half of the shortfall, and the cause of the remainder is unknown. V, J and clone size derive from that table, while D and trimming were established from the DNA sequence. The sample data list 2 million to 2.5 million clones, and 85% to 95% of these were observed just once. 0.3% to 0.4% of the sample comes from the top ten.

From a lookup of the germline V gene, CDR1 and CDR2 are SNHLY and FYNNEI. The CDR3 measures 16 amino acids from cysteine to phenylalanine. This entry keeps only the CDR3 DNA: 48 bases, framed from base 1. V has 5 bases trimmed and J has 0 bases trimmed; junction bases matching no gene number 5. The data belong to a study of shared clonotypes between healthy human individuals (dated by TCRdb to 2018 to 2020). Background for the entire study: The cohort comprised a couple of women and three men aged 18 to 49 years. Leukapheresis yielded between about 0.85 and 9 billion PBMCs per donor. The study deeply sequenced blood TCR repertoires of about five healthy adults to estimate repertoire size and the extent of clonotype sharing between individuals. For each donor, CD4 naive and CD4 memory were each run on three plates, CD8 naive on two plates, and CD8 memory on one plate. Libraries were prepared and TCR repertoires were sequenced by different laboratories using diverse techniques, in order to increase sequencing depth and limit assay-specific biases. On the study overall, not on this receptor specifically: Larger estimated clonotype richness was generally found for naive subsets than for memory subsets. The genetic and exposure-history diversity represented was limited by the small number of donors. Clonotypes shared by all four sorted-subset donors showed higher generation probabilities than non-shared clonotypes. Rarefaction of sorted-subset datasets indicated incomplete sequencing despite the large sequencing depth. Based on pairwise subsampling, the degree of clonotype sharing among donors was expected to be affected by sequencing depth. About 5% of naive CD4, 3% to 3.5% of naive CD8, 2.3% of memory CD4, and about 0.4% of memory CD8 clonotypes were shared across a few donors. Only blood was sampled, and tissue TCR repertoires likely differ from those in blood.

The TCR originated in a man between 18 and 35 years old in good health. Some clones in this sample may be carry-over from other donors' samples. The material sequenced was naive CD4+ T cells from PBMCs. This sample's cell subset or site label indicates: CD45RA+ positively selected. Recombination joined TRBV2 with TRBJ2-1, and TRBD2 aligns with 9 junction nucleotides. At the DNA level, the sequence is TGTGCCAGCAGTACGCGTAGCGGGAGCTCCTACAATGAGCAGTTCTTC. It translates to CASSTRSGSSYNEQFF.